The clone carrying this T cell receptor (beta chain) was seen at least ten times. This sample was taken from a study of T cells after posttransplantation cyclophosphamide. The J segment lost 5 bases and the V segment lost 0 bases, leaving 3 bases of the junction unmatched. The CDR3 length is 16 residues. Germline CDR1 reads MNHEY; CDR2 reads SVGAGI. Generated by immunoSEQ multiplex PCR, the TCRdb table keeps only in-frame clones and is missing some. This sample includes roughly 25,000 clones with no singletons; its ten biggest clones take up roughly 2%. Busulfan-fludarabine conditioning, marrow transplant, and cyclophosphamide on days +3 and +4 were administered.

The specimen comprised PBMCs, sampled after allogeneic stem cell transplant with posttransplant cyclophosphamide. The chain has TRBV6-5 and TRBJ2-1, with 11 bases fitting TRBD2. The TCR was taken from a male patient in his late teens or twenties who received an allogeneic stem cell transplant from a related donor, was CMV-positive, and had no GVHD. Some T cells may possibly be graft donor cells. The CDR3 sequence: CASSYSGTSGDNEQFF. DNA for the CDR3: TGTGCCAGCAGTTACTCTGGGACTAGCGGTGACAATGAGCAGTTCTTC.